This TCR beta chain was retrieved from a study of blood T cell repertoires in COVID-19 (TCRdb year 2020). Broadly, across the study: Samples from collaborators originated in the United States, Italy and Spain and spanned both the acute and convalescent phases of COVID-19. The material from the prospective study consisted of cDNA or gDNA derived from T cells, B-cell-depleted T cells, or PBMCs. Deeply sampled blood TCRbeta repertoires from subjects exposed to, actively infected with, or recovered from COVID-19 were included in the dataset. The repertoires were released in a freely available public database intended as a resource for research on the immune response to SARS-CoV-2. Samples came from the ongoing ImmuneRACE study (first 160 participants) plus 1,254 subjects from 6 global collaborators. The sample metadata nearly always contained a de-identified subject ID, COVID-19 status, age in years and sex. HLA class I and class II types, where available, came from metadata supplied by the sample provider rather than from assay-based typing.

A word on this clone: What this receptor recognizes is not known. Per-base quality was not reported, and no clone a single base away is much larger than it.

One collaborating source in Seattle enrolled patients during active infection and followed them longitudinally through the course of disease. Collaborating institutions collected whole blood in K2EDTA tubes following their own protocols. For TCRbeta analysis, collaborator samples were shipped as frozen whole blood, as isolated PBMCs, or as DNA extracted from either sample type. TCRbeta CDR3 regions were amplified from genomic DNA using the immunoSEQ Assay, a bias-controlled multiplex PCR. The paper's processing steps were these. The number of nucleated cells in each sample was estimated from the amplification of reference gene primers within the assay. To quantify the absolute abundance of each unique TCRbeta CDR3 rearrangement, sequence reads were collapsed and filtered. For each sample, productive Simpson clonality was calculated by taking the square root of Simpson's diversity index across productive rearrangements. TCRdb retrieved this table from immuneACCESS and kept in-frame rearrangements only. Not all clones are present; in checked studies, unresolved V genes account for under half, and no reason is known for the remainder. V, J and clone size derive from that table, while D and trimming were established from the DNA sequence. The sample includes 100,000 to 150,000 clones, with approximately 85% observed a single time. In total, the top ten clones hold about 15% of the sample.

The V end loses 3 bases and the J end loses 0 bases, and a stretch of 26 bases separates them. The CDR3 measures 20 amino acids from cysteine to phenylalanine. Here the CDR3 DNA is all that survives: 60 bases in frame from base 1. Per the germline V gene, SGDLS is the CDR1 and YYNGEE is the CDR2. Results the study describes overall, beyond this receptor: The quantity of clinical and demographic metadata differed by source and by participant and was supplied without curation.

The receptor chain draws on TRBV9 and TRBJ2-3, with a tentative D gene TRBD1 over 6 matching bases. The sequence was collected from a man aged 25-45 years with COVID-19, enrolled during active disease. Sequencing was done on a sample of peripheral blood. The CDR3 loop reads CASSAPAPRAGALSTDTQYF. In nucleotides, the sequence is TGTGCCAGCAGCGCCCCCGCCCCCCGCGCAGGGGCCTTAAGCACAGATACGCAGTATTTT.